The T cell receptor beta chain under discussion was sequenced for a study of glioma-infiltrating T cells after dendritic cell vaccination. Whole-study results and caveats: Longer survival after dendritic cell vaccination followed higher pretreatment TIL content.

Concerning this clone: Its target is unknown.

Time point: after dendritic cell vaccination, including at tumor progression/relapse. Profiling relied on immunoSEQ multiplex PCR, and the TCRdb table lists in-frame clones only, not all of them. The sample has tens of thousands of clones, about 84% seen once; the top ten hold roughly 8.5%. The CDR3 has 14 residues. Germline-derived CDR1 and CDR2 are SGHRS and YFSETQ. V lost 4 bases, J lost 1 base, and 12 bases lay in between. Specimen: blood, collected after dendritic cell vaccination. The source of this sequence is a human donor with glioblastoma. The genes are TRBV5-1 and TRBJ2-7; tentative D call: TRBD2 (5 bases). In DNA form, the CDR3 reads TGCGCCAGCAGCGTCTCGGGGTCTTCCTACGAGCAGTACTTC. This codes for CASSVSGSSYEQYF.